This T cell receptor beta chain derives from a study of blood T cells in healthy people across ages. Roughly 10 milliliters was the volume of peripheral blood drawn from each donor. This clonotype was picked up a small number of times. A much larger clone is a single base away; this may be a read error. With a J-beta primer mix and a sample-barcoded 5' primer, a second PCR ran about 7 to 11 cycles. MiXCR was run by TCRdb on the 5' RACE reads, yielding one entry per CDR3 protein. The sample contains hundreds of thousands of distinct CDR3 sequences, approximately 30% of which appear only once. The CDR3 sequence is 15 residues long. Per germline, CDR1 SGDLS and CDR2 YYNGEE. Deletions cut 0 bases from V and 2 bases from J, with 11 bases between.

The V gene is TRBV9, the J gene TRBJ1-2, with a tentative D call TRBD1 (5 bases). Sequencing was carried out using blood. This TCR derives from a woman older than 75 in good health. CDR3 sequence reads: CASSVAPGRNYGYTF. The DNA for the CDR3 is TGTGCCAGCAGCGTAGCCCCGGGACGGAACTATGGCTACACCTTC.